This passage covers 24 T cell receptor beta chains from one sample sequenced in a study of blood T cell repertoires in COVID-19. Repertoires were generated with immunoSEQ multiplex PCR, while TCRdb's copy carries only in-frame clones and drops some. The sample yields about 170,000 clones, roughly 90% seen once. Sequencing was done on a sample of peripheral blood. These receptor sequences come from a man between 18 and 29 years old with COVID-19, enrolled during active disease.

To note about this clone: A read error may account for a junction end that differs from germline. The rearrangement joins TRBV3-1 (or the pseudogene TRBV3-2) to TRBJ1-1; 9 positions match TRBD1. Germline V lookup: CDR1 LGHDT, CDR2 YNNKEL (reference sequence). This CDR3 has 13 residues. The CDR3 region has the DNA TGTGCCAGCAGCGACCCCGGGACAGGGTTGTGTTCGTTT. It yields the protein CASSDPGTGLCSF.

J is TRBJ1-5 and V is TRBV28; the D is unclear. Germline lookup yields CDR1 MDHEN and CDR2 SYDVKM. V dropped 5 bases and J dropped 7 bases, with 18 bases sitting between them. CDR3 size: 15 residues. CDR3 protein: CASSPPRAGFQPQHF. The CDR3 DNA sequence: TGTGCCAGCAGTCCACCGCGGGCGGGGTTCCAGCCCCAGCATTTT. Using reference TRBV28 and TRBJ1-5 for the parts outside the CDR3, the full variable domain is DVKVTQSSRYLVKRTGEKVFLECVQDMDHENMFWYRQDPGLGLRLIYFSYDVKMKEKGDIPEGYSVSREKKERFSLILESASTNQTSMYLCASSPPRAGFQPQHFGDGTRLSIL.

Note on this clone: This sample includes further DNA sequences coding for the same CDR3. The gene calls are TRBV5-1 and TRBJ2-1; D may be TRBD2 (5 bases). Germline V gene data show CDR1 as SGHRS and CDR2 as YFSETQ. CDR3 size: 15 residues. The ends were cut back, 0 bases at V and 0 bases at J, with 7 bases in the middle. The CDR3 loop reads CASSLVGSSYNEQFF. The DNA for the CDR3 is TGCGCCAGCAGCTTGGTAGGGAGCTCCTACAATGAGCAGTTCTTC.

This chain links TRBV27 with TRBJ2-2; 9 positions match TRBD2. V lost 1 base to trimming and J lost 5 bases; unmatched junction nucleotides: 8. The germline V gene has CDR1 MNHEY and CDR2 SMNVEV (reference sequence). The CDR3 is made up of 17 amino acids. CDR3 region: CASSLYGLAGSTGELFF. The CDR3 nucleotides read TGTGCCAGCAGTTTATACGGGCTAGCGGGATCTACCGGGGAGCTGTTTTTT.

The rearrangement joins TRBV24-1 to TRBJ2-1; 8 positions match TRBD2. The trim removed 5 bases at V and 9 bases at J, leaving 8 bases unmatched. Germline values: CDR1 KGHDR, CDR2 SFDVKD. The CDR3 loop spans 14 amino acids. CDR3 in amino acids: CATSGGREEVEQFF. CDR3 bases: TGTGCCACCAGTGGCGGGCGGGAGGAGGTTGAGCAGTTCTTC.

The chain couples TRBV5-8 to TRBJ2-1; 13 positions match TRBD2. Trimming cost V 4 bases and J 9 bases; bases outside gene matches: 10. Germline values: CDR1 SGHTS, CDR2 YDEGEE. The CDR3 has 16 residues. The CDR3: CASSDPTSGRLSEQFF. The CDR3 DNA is TGTGCCAGCAGCGACCCGACTAGCGGGAGGTTGAGTGAGCAGTTCTTC.

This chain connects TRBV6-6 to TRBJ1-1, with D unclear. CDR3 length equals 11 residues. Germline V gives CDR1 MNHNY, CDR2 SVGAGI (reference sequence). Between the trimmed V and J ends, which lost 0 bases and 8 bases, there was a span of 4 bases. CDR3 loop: CASSYSPEAFF. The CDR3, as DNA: TGTGCCAGCAGTTACTCCCCGGAAGCTTTCTTT.

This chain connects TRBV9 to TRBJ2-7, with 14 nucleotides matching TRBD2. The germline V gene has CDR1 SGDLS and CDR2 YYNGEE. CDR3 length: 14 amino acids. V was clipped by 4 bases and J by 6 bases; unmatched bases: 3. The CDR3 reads CASSYGLAGGEQYF. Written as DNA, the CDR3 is TGTGCCAGCAGCTACGGACTAGCGGGAGGCGAGCAGTACTTC.

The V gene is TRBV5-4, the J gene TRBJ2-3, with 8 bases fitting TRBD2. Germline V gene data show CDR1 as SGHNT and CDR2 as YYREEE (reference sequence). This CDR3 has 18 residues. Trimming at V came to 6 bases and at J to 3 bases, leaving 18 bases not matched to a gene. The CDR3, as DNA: TGTGCCAGCACCCCCGTGGCGGGAGGAACGAGGAGAACAGATACGCAGTATTTT. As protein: CASTPVAGGTRRTDTQYF.

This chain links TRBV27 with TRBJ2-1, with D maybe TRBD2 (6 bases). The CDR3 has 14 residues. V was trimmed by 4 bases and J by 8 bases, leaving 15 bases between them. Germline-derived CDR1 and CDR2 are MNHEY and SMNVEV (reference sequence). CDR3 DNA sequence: TGTGCCAGCAGTTACGCGGGACCGGACGATGAGCAGTTCTTC. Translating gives CASSYAGPDDEQFF.

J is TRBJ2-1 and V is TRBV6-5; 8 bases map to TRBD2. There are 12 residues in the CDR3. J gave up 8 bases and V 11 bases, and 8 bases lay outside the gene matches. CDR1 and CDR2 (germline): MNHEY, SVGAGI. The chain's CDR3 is CASGRADDEQFF. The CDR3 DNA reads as TGTGCCTCCGGGAGGGCCGATGATGAGCAGTTCTTC.

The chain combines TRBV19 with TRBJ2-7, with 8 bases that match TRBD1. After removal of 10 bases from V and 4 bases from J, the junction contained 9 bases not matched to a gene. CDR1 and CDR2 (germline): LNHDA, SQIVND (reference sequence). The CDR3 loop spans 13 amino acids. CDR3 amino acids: CATLDRASYEQYF. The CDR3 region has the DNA TGTGCCACCCTGGACAGGGCAAGTTACGAGCAGTACTTC.

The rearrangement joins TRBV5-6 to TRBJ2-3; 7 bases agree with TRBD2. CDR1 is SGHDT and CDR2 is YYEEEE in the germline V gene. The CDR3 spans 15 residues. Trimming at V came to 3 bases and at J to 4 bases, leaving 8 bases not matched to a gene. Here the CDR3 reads CASSSVLASADTQYF. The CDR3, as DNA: TGTGCCAGCAGCTCCGTACTAGCGTCGGCAGATACGCAGTATTTT.

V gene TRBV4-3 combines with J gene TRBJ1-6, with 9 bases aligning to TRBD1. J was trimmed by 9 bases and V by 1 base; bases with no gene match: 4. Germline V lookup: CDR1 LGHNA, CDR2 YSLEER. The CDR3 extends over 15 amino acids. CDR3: CASSQARDRVSPLHF. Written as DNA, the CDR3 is TGCGCCAGCAGCCAAGCCCGGGACAGGGTTTCACCCCTCCACTTT.

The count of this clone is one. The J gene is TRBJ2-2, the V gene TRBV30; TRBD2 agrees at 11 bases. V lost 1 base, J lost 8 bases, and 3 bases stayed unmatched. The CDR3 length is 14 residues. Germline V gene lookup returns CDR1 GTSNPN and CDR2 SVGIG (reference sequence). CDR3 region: CAWSEASGRGELFF. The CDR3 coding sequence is TGTGCCTGGAGTGAGGCTAGCGGGAGGGGGGAGCTGTTTTTT.

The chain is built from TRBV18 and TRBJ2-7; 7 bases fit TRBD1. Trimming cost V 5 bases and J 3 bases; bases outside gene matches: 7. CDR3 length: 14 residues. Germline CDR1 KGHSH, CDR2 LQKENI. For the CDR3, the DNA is TGTGCCAGCTCATCTACCGGGACAGACTACGAGCAGTACTTC. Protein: CASSSTGTDYEQYF.

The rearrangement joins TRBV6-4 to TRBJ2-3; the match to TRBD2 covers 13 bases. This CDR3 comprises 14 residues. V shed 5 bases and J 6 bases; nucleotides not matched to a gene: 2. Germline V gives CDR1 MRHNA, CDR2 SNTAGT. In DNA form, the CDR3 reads TGTGCCAGCAGTCCGACTAGCGGGGGGGATACGCAGTATTTT. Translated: CASSPTSGGDTQYF.

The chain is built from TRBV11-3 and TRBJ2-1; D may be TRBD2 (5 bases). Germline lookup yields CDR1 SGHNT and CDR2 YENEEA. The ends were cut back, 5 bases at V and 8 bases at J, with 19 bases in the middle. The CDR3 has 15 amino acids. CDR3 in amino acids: CASSLGRTDGDEQFF. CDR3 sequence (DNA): TGTGCCAGCAGCCTAGGGCGGACGGACGGGGATGAGCAGTTCTTC.

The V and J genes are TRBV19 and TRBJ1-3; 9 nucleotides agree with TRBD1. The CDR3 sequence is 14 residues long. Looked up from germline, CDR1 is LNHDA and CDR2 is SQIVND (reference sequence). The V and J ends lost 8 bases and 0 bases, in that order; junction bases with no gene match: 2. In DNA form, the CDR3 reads TGTGCCAGTCGGGACAGGGACTCTGGAAACACCATATATTTT. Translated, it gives CASRDRDSGNTIYF.

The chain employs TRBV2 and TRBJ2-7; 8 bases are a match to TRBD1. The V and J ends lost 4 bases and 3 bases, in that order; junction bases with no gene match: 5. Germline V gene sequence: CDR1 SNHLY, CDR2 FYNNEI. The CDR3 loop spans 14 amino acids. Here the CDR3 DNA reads TGTGCCAGCAGTGTCGGGACAGGTCTCTACGAGCAGTACTTC. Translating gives CASSVGTGLYEQYF.

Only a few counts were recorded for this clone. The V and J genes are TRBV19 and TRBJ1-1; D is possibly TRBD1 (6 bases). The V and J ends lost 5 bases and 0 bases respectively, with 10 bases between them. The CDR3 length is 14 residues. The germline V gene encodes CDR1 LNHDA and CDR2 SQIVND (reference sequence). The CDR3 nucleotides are TGTGCCAGTAGTCTGGGACATGTGAACACTGAAGCTTTCTTT. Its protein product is CASSLGHVNTEAFF.

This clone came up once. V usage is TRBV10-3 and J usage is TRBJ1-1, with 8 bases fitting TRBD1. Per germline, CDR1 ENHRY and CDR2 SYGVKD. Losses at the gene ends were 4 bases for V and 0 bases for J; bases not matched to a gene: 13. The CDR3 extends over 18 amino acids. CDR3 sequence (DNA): TGTGCCATCAGTGCAAGCAGGGGGCAGGGAGACATGAACACTGAAGCTTTCTTT. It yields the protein CAISASRGQGDMNTEAFF.

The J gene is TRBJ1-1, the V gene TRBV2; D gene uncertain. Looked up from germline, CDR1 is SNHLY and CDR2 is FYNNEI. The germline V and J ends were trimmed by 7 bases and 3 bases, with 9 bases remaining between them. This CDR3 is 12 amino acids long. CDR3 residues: CASTLEDTEAFF. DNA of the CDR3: TGTGCCAGCACCTTAGAGGACACTGAAGCTTTCTTT. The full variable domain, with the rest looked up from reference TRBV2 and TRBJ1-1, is EPEVTQTPSHQVTQMGQEVILRCVPISNHLYFYWYRQILGQKVEFLVSFYNNEISEKSEIFDDQFSVERPDGSNFTLKIRSTKLEDSAMYFCASTLEDTEAFFGQGTRLTVV.

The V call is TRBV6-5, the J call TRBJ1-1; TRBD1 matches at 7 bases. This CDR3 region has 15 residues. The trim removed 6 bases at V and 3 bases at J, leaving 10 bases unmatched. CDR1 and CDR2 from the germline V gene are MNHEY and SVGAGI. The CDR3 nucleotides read TGTGCCAGCAGGCCGACAGGGAATTGGGACACTGAAGCTTTCTTT. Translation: CASRPTGNWDTEAFF.